The sequence of this T cell receptor (beta chain) was determined in a study of blood T cell repertoires in COVID-19. Study-level background: Samples representing acute and convalescent COVID-19 were sourced from the United States, Italy and Spain. T cells, B-cell-depleted T cells, or PBMCs supplied cDNA or gDNA.

Germline values: CDR1 SGHVS, CDR2 FNYEAQ. Unmatched junction bases numbered 7, after V lost 5 bases and J lost 4 bases. There are 15 residues in the CDR3. Authors' methods: Amplification of reference gene primers was used by the study to estimate nucleated cell counts. Profiling relied on immunoSEQ multiplex PCR, and the TCRdb table lists in-frame clones only, not all of them. V, J and clone size were drawn from that table, and D and trimming were deduced from the DNA. The data show roughly 140,000 clones, with 80% to 90% seen just once and 7% to 9% held by the top ten. The V call is TRBV7-6, the J call TRBJ1-2, with TRBD1 identical over 10 bases. The source material was peripheral blood. The TCR comes from a human donor with acute or convalescent COVID-19. The donor label of this sample is uncertain. The CDR3: CASSLGQGIAYGYTF. The CDR3 DNA sequence: TGTGCCAGCAGCCTGGGACAGGGGATTGCCTATGGCTACACCTTC.